This T cell receptor (beta chain) originates from a study of post-analysis software for immune sequencing data. Whole-study context: The cohort encompassed relapsing-remitting, secondary progressive and progressive-relapsing multiple sclerosis disease courses. Overall study results and limits: Relative to controls, patients with multiple sclerosis showed significantly lower normalized Chao1 diversity. Elevated frequency relative to controls characterized several TRBV segments in patients, TRBV5-6, TRBV5-1 and TRBV20-1 among them.

Remarks on this clonotype: What it recognizes is unknown.

TCR beta cDNA libraries had unique molecular identifiers. T cells numbering about 0.95 to 11 million gave rise to a few hundred thousand cDNA molecules. Using its own MiXCR run on the PCR reads, TCRdb lists one record per CDR3 protein. The data contain 700,000 to 800,000 distinct CDR3 sequences, approximately 30% of them singletons. Deletions cut 7 bases from V and 1 base from J, with 9 bases between. The CDR3 sequence is 13 residues long. Germline V gene sequence: CDR1 MNHEY, CDR2 SMNVEV (reference sequence). The sample comprised blood. The rearrangement links TRBV27 to TRBJ2-3; no clear D gene. This receptor was obtained from a girl aged 10 to 17 with multiple sclerosis. The CDR3 DNA reads TGTGCCAGCACCTTCGGAGGCACAGATACGCAGTATTTT. Protein sequence: CASTFGGTDTQYF.